This TCR beta chain originates from a study of cytomegalovirus exposure and HLA in healthy donors. Study-wide results and caveats: The study found most TCR sequences rare, yet found some public TCRs in many donors. Most subjects had HLA-A and HLA-B alleles reportedly predicted accurately by TCR beta sequences. Per a later analysis, 15,000 to 20,000 TCR beta sequences showed association with HLA alleles at 0.05 false discovery rate.

This CDR3 spans 16 amino acids. The V gene lost 5 bases and the J gene lost 0 bases, with 14 bases spanning the gap. The germline V gene has CDR1 SGHVS and CDR2 FNYEAQ. The PCR employed 60 Vbeta primers together with 13 Jbeta primers. Data came from immunoSEQ multiplex PCR; TCRdb stores just in-frame clones and leaves some out. The sample yields roughly 120,000 clones, 79% seen once. As concerns this clone: What it binds is not known.

This receptor was obtained from a woman in her late teens or twenties in good health and CMV-seropositive. The chain carries TRBV7-6 and TRBJ1-3; D might be TRBD1 (5 bases). Sequenced: PBMCs. CDR3 residues: CASSGSTDTSGNTIYF. The CDR3 DNA sequence: TGTGCCAGCAGCGGCTCGACAGACACCTCTGGAAACACCATATATTTT.